These 20 T cell receptor beta chains originate from one sample sequenced in a study of T cells after yellow fever vaccination. TCRdb re-analysed the 5' RACE reads in MiXCR, keeping a single row per CDR3 protein. In the table there are under 500,000 distinct CDR3 sequences, about 19% of which are singletons. The specimen comprised PBMCs, sampled before the yellow fever booster vaccination. Every receptor here comes from a man between 18 and 29 years old who received the YFV17D yellow fever vaccine.

The chain employs TRBV29-1 and TRBJ1-5; TRBD1 matches 9 bases. Germline loops: CDR1 SQVTM, CDR2 ANQGSEA. The CDR3 length is 15 residues. Unmatched junction bases numbered 3, after V lost 1 base and J lost 2 bases. The CDR3 DNA is TGCAGCGTTGAAGTGGGACAGGGAGGCAATCAGCCCCAGCATTTT. Protein product: CSVEVGQGGNQPQHF. The full variable domain, completed using reference TRBV29-1 and TRBJ1-5, is SAVISQKPSRDICQRGTSLTIQCQVDSQVTMMFWYRQQPGQSLTLIATANQGSEATYESGFVIDKFPISRPNLTFSTLTVSNMSPEDSSIYLCSVEVGQGGNQPQHFGDGTRLSIL.

This clonotype was seen ten or more times. The chain has TRBV7-9 and TRBJ2-5, with D unclear. Germline V CDR1 and CDR2: SEHNR, FQNEAQ (reference sequence). CDR3 size: 13 residues. Trimming stripped 0 bases from V and 0 bases from J, with 2 bases between. CDR3 sequence: CASSLAHQETQYF. In nucleotides, the CDR3 is TGTGCCAGCAGCTTAGCCCACCAAGAGACCCAGTACTTC.

This clonotype was detected a few times. The chain has TRBV7-2 and TRBJ1-6; D remains unclear. V was trimmed by 6 bases and J by 9 bases, leaving 15 bases between them. The CDR3 length is 14 residues. Germline assignment: CDR1 SGHTA and CDR2 FQGNSA. The CDR3 spells CASSTTPASSPLHF. Here the CDR3 DNA reads TGTGCCAGCAGTACAACGCCCGCTAGTTCACCCCTCCACTTT.

The CDR3 is CATSLPLQGARGNEQFF. The CDR3 nucleotides read TGTGCCACCAGCTTACCCCTACAGGGGGCGCGGGGGAATGAGCAGTTCTTC. The chain joins TRBV15 to TRBJ2-1; 9 nucleotides align to TRBD1. The germline CDR1 and CDR2 sequences are LNHNV and YYDKDF (reference sequence). Germline trimming cut 5 bases from V and 7 bases from J; bases unmatched to any gene: 15. The CDR3 totals 17 residues.

On this clonotype: The junction departs from the called germline gene at one end, perhaps through a read error. The genes are TRBV6-5 and TRBJ1-2, with TRBD1 matching 7 bases. Germline V gene lookup returns CDR1 MNHEY and CDR2 SVGAGI. The CDR3 extends over 16 amino acids. CDR3 sequence reads: CASIYTGADPSYGYTF. CDR3 nucleotide sequence: TGTGCCAGCATTTACACAGGGGCCGACCCCTCCTATGGCTACACCTTC.

In this sample, this clonotype turned up once. The V call is TRBV10-3, the J call TRBJ1-1, with D perhaps TRBD1 (6 bases). Germline CDR1 reads ENHRY; CDR2 reads SYGVKD. This CDR3 is 12 amino acids long. The V gene lost 6 bases and the J gene lost 3 bases, with 8 bases spanning the gap. The CDR3 reads CAISEGDTEAFF. In nucleotides, the CDR3 is TGTGCCATCAGCGAGGGGGACACTGAAGCTTTCTTT.

This clonotype came up a few times. The chain couples TRBV27 to TRBJ2-2; D may be TRBD2 (6 bases). The length of the CDR3 is 14 residues. Looked up from germline, CDR1 is MNHEY and CDR2 is SMNVEV (reference sequence). Between the trimmed V and J ends, which lost 5 bases and 7 bases, there was a span of 14 bases. CDR3 in amino acids: CASSPRRGGGELFF. CDR3 nucleotide sequence: TGTGCCAGCAGTCCCCGGCGGGGTGGCGGGGAGCTGTTTTTT.

This clonotype appeared a few times. The V call is TRBV5-1, the J call TRBJ2-1; D tentatively fits TRBD1 or TRBD2 (5 bases each). V dropped 4 bases and J dropped 5 bases, with 10 bases sitting between them. CDR1 and CDR2 (germline): SGHRS, YFSETQ. This CDR3 comprises 13 residues. CDR3 nucleotide sequence: TGCGCCAGCAGCGGGACCGCGAACAATGAGCAGTTCTTC. This encodes CASSGTANNEQFF.

The DNA for the CDR3 is TGTGCCAGCAGCCGCAGGGACCCTTATAATTCACCCCTCCACTTT. The encoded protein is CASSRRDPYNSPLHF. V and J are TRBV12-3 or TRBV12-4 and TRBJ1-6; D is perhaps TRBD1 (5 bases). The CDR3 has 15 amino acids. V lost 6 bases, J lost 4 bases, and 13 bases lay in between.

This clonotype occurred a few times. This rearrangement joins TRBV5-1 to TRBJ1-1; TRBD1 matches 7 bases. J gave up 0 bases and V 0 bases, and 5 bases lay outside the gene matches. The CDR3 spans 16 residues. The germline gives CDR1 SGHRS, CDR2 YFSETQ. The CDR3 here is CASSLDRDRVNTEAFF. The CDR3 nucleotides are TGCGCCAGCAGCTTGGACCGCGACAGGGTGAACACTGAAGCTTTCTTT. Full variable domain (missing parts from reference TRBV5-1 and TRBJ1-1): KAGVTQTPRYLIKTRGQQVTLSCSPISGHRSVSWYQQTPGQGLQFLFEYFSETQRNKGNFPGRFSGRQFSNSRSEMNVSTLELGDSALYLCASSLDRDRVNTEAFFGQGTRLTVV.

This clonotype was recorded at least ten times. The chain links TRBV6-2 or TRBV6-3 to TRBJ2-5; no reliable D call. V lost 2 bases and J 5 bases, leaving 3 bases between the germline ends. The CDR3 extends over 11 amino acids. Germline V gene data show CDR1 as MNHEY and CDR2 as SVGEGT. The CDR3 DNA is TGTGCCAGCAGTTACGTGGAGACCCAGTACTTC. Amino acids: CASSYVETQYF.

The table lists this clonotype with a few counts. The chain combines TRBV10-2 with TRBJ1-2; D gene unclear. Trimming removed 5 bases at V and 2 bases at J, with 12 bases between. Germline CDR1 reads WSHSY; CDR2 reads SAAADI. This CDR3 contains 14 residues. CDR3 bases: TGCGCCAGCAGTTCTAGGTCTTGGAACTATGGCTACACCTTC. Translation gives CASSSRSWNYGYTF.

The gene calls are TRBV4-1 and TRBJ2-3; 10 nucleotides agree with TRBD2. Germline assignment: CDR1 MGHRA and CDR2 YSYEKL. V lost 4 bases to trimming and J lost 4 bases; unmatched junction nucleotides: 17. This CDR3 region has 19 residues. This chain's CDR3 is CASSREGTGAGGFPDTQYF. The CDR3 bases are TGCGCCAGCAGCCGCGAAGGGACGGGAGCGGGGGGGTTCCCAGATACGCAGTATTTT.

This clonotype was found a few times. This chain links TRBV12-3 or TRBV12-4 with TRBJ1-6, with D perhaps TRBD1 (5 bases). There are 14 residues in the CDR3. Trimming left V 4 bases short and J 6 bases short, with 10 bases between. The CDR3 region has the DNA TGTGCCAGCAGTTCGGACGGGACTAATTCACCCCTCCACTTT. Translating gives CASSSDGTNSPLHF.

The chain combines TRBV7-6 with TRBJ2-1; D not certain. The CDR3 totals 12 residues. V shed 8 bases and J shed 8 bases, with 13 bases lying between them. CDR1 is SGHVS, CDR2 FNYEAQ, per germline. The CDR3 spells CASGESEHEQFF. The DNA of the CDR3 is TGTGCCAGCGGGGAATCAGAGCATGAGCAGTTCTTC.

This clonotype was counted ten times or more. V and J are TRBV6-5 and TRBJ2-4, with a tentative D call TRBD1 (5 bases). This CDR3 contains 12 residues. The germline V and J ends were trimmed by 6 bases and 15 bases, with 18 bases remaining between them. CDR1 and CDR2 from the germline V gene are MNHEY and SVGAGI. The CDR3 protein is CASRTGPQGLYF. The CDR3 DNA follows: TGTGCCAGCAGAACCGGGCCCCAGGGTCTGTACTTC.

This clonotype showed up just a few times. V usage is TRBV5-1 and J usage is TRBJ1-1; a possible D gene is TRBD1 (6 bases). CDR1 and CDR2 (germline): SGHRS, YFSETQ. The CDR3 length is 15 residues. Trimming removed 5 bases from V and 3 bases from J, with 17 bases in between. CDR3 sequence: CASRPGRGADTEAFF. The CDR3 DNA is TGCGCCAGCAGACCCGGTCGGGGGGCGGACACTGAAGCTTTCTTT.

The V call is TRBV5-5, the J call TRBJ2-5, with a tentative D call TRBD2 (5 bases). V gave up 0 bases and J gave up 5 bases, with 11 bases separating them. The CDR3 is 14 residues long. The germline CDR1 and CDR2 sequences are SGHKS and YYEKEE (reference sequence). This CDR3 reads CASSLGARAETQYF. The CDR3 nucleotides are TGTGCCAGCAGCTTGGGGGCGAGGGCGGAGACCCAGTACTTC.

This clonotype was seen a handful of times. This chain links TRBV20-1 with TRBJ2-5; 7 positions match TRBD2. Unmatched junction bases numbered 6, after V lost 2 bases and J lost 0 bases. CDR3 length: 15 residues. Germline CDR1 reads DFQATT; CDR2 reads SNEGSKA (reference sequence). The CDR3 is CSARLARGNQETQYF. The CDR3 DNA reads TGCAGTGCTAGATTGGCGCGGGGGAACCAAGAGACCCAGTACTTC.

The chain has TRBV6-1 and TRBJ2-5; TRBD2 agrees at 12 bases. V was clipped by 3 bases and J by 7 bases; unmatched bases: 9. Germline CDR1 is MNHNS and CDR2 is SASEGT. The CDR3 contains 16 residues. The CDR3 spells CASSEASGGAGGTQYF. CDR3 nucleotides: TGTGCCAGCAGTGAGGCTAGCGGGGGGGCCGGTGGGACCCAGTACTTC.